Following are 18 T cell receptor beta chains from one sample sequenced in a study of CD8 T cells in ankylosing spondylitis. TCRdb fed the 5' RACE reads into MiXCR, producing one record per CDR3 protein. The sample yields fewer than 130,000 distinct CDR3 sequences, approximately 25% seen once. The sample taken for sequencing was synovial fluid, either unsorted or a sorted T cell fraction (not recorded which). These receptor sequences come from a male donor with ankylosing spondylitis.

The chain employs TRBV27 and TRBJ2-1, with 11 nucleotides matching TRBD1. The CDR3 totals 16 residues. V gave up 6 bases and J gave up 6 bases; unmatched junction bases: 10. Germline values: CDR1 MNHEY, CDR2 SMNVEV (reference sequence). CDR3 sequence: CASRPTGTGGVNEQFF. CDR3 sequence (DNA): TGTGCCAGCAGACCAACCGGGACAGGGGGTGTCAATGAGCAGTTCTTC.

The rearrangement uses TRBV5-1 and TRBJ1-4; D perhaps matches TRBD1 (6 bases). Germline V gene sequence: CDR1 SGHRS, CDR2 YFSETQ. The CDR3 has 15 residues. The V and J ends lost 2 bases and 7 bases respectively, with 15 bases between them. Here the CDR3 reads CASSLQQGGIEKLFF. The CDR3 nucleotides are TGCGCCAGCAGCTTACAACAGGGAGGAATTGAAAAACTGTTTTTT. Looking up the rest from reference TRBV5-1 and TRBJ1-4 gives the full variable domain: KAGVTQTPRYLIKTRGQQVTLSCSPISGHRSVSWYQQTPGQGLQFLFEYFSETQRNKGNFPGRFSGRQFSNSRSEMNVSTLELGDSALYLCASSLQQGGIEKLFFGSGTQLSVL.

This clonotype has more than one count but fewer than ten. V and J are TRBV3-1 and TRBJ2-2; no clear D gene. The CDR3 length is 13 residues. CDR1 is LGHDT and CDR2 is YNNKEL in the germline V gene (reference sequence). V was pared by 1 base and J by 8 bases, with 8 bases between. CDR3 region: CASSQVRRGELFF. CDR3 nucleotides: TGTGCCAGCAGCCAAGTCCGGCGGGGGGAGCTGTTTTTT.

The chain is built from TRBV6-1 and TRBJ1-4; D perhaps matches TRBD1 (5 bases). The ends were cut back, 4 bases at V and 8 bases at J, with 17 bases in the middle. Germline V gene sequence: CDR1 MNHNS, CDR2 SASEGT. This CDR3 is 15 amino acids long. The CDR3 nucleotides read TGTGCCAGCAGTGCGTGGGGGGAAGATGGAGAAAAACTGTTTTTT. Protein: CASSAWGEDGEKLFF.

This clonotype was seen a single time. The CDR3 here is CASSLYKETQYF. The CDR3 DNA sequence: TGTGCCAGCAGTTTATACAAAGAGACCCAGTACTTC. This chain links TRBV28 with TRBJ2-5; no clear D. Trimming cost V 1 base and J 3 bases, with 3 bases left between them. This CDR3 is built from 12 residues. Germline loops: CDR1 MDHEN, CDR2 SYDVKM.

J is TRBJ2-7 and V is TRBV20-1, with unresolved D. This CDR3 is 15 amino acids long. Germline lookup yields CDR1 DFQATT and CDR2 SNEGSKA (reference sequence). Trimming stripped 0 bases from V and 2 bases from J, with 14 bases between. The CDR3 bases are TGCAGTGCTAGAGATCTGGCAGGTGATCCCTACGAGCAGTACGTC. Protein product: CSARDLAGDPYEQYV.

The J gene is TRBJ2-3, the V gene TRBV15; 7 bases agree with TRBD2. The CDR3 extends over 17 amino acids. With V trimmed by 5 bases and J by 6 bases, 17 bases remained unmatched. In germline, CDR1 is LNHNV, CDR2 YYDKDF (reference sequence). The CDR3 sequence: CATSFPPWTRNGDTQYF. CDR3 bases: TGTGCCACCAGCTTCCCCCCTTGGACTAGAAATGGGGATACGCAGTATTTT.

This clonotype has a count of ten or more. The DNA for the CDR3 is TGTGCCAGCAGCTCTGAAGATACGCAGTATTTT. Translated, it gives CASSSEDTQYF. This chain uses TRBV13 with TRBJ2-3; no firm D call. Trimming removed 4 bases at V and 5 bases at J, with 4 bases between. The germline CDR1 and CDR2 sequences are PRHDT and FYEKMQ (reference sequence). This CDR3 has 11 amino acids.

This clonotype was seen a handful of times. V and J are TRBV5-1 and TRBJ2-5, with D maybe TRBD2 (5 bases). This CDR3 contains 15 residues. Germline CDR1 reads SGHRS; CDR2 reads YFSETQ. The V and J ends lost 0 bases and 2 bases respectively, with 11 bases between them. Written as DNA, the CDR3 is TGCGCCAGCAGCTTGGGAGGGATAGATCAAGAGACCCAGTACTTC. Amino acids: CASSLGGIDQETQYF.

V usage is TRBV27 and J usage is TRBJ2-7, with 9 positions matching TRBD1. V shed 6 bases, J shed 3 bases, and the junction held 9 bases outside the gene matches. The germline V gene encodes CDR1 MNHEY and CDR2 SMNVEV (reference sequence). This CDR3 has 15 residues. CDR3 bases: TGTGCCAGCAGCCCGGGACAGGGAATGAGCTACGAGCAGTACGTC. The encoded protein is CASSPGQGMSYEQYV.

This chain uses TRBV5-1 with TRBJ1-2; 10 nucleotides agree with TRBD1. The CDR3 is 14 residues long. Germline V lookup: CDR1 SGHRS, CDR2 YFSETQ. J was trimmed by 5 bases and V by 2 bases; bases with no gene match: 3. DNA for the CDR3: TGCGCCAGCAGCTTAGGGACAGGGGATTATGGCTACACCTTC. This gives the protein CASSLGTGDYGYTF.

The chain employs TRBV5-1 and TRBJ2-1, with TRBD1 as a possible D gene (5 bases). This CDR3 contains 14 residues. The germline V and J ends were trimmed by 0 bases and 7 bases, with 11 bases remaining between them. Germline loops: CDR1 SGHRS, CDR2 YFSETQ. The CDR3 here is CASSLENPGNEQFF. CDR3 in DNA: TGCGCCAGCAGCTTGGAGAATCCAGGGAATGAGCAGTTCTTC.

Many counts were recorded for this clonotype. DNA of the CDR3: TGTGCCAGCAGCCCGCCCAGTTGGGCAACTGAAGCTTTCTTT. Translation: CASSPPSWATEAFF. V gene TRBV3-1 combines with J gene TRBJ1-1; D is unclear. Per germline, CDR1 LGHDT and CDR2 YNNKEL (reference sequence). CDR3 size: 14 residues. V lost 4 bases, J lost 5 bases, and 14 bases lay in between.

The chain links TRBV20-1 to TRBJ2-3; D perhaps matches TRBD2 (6 bases). Looked up from germline, CDR1 is DFQATT and CDR2 is SNEGSKA (reference sequence). With 3 bases removed from V and 4 bases from J, the gap between germline ends came to 11 bases. CDR3 length: 13 residues. The CDR3, as DNA: TGCAGTGCTAGTCGCGGGAATGCAGATACGCAGTATTTT. Residues: CSASRGNADTQYF.

The J gene is TRBJ1-1, the V gene TRBV10-2; the match to TRBD1 covers 8 bases. The CDR3 runs to 13 residues. Trimming at V came to 8 bases and at J to 4 bases, leaving 6 bases not matched to a gene. From germline, CDR1 is WSHSY and CDR2 SAAADI. The DNA of the CDR3 is TGCGCCAGCCTCGGACAGGGCCTCACTGAAGCTTTCTTT. Protein product: CASLGQGLTEAFF.

This clonotype was detected a few times. V gene TRBV19 combines with J gene TRBJ2-7, with 10 nucleotides matching TRBD1. Germline V lookup: CDR1 LNHDA, CDR2 SQIVND (reference sequence). The CDR3 contains 13 residues. Trimming removed 3 bases from V and 5 bases from J; junction bases left unmatched: 1. CDR3 bases: TGTGCCAGTAGTATCGACAGGGGGCACGAGCAGTACGTC. Translated: CASSIDRGHEQYV.

This clonotype was picked up a small number of times. The J gene is TRBJ2-1, the V gene TRBV11-2; 10 nucleotides line up with TRBD2. The V gene end was trimmed by 5 bases and the J gene end by 7 bases; junction bases not matched to a gene: 11. The germline CDR1 and CDR2 sequences are SGHAT and FQNNGV. CDR3 size: 16 residues. CDR3 region: CASSTRGLAGDNEQFF. The CDR3, as DNA: TGTGCCAGCAGCACTAGGGGCCTAGCGGGGGATAATGAGCAGTTCTTC.

This rearrangement joins TRBV7-9 to TRBJ2-7; no firm D call. Germline CDR1 and CDR2: SEHNR and FQNEAQ (reference sequence). This CDR3 region has 11 residues. The germline V and J ends were trimmed by 7 bases and 6 bases, with 10 bases remaining between them. The CDR3 DNA follows: TGTGCCAGCACCGGCACCGGCGAGCAGTACTTC. Amino acid sequence: CASTGTGEQYF.